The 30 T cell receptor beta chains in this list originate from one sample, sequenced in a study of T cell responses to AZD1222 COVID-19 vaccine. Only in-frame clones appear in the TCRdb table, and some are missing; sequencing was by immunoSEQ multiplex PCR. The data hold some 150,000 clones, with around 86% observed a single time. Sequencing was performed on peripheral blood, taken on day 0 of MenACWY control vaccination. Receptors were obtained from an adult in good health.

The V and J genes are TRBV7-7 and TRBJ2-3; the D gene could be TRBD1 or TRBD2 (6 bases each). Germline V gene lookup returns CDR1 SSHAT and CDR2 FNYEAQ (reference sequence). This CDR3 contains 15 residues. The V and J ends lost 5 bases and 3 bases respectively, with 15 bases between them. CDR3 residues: CASSPGAGRTDTQYF. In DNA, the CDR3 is TGTGCCAGCAGCCCAGGGGCGGGGCGGACAGATACGCAGTATTTT.

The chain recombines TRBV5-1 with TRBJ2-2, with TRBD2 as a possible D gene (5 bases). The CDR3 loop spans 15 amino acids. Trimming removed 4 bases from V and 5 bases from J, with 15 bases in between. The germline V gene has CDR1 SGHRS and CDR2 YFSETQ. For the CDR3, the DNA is TGCGCCAGCAGCCGGAGTGCCCCGGGGACCGGGGAGCTGTTTTTT. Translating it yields CASSRSAPGTGELFF.

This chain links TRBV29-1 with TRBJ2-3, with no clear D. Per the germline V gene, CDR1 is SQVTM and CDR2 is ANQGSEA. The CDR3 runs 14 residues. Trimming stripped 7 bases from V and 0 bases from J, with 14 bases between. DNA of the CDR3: TGCAGCGCTGACGACGGACCGAGCACAGATACGCAGTATTTT. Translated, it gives CSADDGPSTDTQYF.

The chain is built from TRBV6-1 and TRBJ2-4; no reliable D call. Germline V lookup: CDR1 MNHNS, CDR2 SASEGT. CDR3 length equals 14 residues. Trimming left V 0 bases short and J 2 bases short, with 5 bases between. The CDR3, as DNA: TGTGCCAGCAGTGAAGCAGGGACCAAAAACATTCAGTACTTC. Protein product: CASSEAGTKNIQYF.

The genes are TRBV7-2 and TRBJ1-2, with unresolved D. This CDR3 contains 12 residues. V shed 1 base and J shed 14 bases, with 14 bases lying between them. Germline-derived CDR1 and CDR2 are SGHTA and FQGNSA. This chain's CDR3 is CASSLGRTRGTF. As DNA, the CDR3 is TGTGCCAGCAGCTTAGGGCGGACCCGTGGTACCTTC.

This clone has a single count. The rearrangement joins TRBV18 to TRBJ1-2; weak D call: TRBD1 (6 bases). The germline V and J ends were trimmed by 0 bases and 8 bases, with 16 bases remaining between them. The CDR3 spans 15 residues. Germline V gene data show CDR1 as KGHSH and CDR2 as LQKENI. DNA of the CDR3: TGTGCCAGCTCACCACCTTCTCGACAGGTGAACGGCTACACCTTC. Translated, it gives CASSPPSRQVNGYTF.

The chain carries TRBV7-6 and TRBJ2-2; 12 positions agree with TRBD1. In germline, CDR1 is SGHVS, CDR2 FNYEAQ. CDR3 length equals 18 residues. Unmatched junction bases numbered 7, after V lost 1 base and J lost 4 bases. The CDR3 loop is CASSLDRWDRGPTGELFF. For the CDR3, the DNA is TGTGCCAGCAGCTTAGATCGGTGGGACAGGGGGCCCACCGGGGAGCTGTTTTTT. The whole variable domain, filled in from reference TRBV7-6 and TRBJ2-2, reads GAGVSQSPRYKVTKRGQDVALRCDPISGHVSLYWYRQALGQGPEFLTYFNYEAQQDKSGLPNDRFSAERPEGSISTLTIQRTEQRDSAMYRCASSLDRWDRGPTGELFFGEGSRLTVL.

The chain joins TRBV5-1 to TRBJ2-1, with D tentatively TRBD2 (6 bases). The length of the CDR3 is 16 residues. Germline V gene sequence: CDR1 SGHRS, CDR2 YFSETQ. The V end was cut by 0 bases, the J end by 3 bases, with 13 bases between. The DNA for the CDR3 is TGCGCCAGCAGCTTGGCCCCTAGCGACCTCTACAATGAGCAGTTCTTC. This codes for CASSLAPSDLYNEQFF.

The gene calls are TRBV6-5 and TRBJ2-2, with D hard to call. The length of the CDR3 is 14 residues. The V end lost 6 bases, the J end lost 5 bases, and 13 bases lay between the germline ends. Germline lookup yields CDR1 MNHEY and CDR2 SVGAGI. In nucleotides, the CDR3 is TGTGCCAGCAGCCTCGCTTTTGGGACCGGGGAGCTGTTTTTT. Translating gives CASSLAFGTGELFF.

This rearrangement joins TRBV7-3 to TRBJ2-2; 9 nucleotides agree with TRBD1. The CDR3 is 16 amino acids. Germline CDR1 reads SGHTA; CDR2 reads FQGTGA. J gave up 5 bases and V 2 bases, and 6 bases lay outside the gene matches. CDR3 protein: CASSLGQTGGTGELFF. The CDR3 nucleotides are TGTGCCAGCAGCTTAGGGCAGACAGGGGGAACCGGGGAGCTGTTTTTT.

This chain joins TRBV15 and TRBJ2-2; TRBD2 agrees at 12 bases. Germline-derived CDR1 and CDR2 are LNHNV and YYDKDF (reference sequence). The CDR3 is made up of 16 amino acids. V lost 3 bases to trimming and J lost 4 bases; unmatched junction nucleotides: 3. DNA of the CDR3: TGTGCCACCAGCAGTCCTAGCGGGGGGGCCACCGGGGAGCTGTTTTTT. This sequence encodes CATSSPSGGATGELFF.

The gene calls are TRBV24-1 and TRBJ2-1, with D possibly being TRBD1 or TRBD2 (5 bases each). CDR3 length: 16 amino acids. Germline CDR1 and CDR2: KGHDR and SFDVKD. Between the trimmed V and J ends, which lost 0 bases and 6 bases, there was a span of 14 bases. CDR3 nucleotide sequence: TGTGCCACCAGTGATTTGGGGACGGCCAGGTCCAATGAGCAGTTCTTC. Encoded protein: CATSDLGTARSNEQFF.

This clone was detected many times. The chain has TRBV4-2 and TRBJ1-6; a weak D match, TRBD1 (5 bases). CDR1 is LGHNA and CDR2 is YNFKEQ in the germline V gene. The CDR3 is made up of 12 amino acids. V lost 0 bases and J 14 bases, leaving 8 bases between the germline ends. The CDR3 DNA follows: TGTGCCAGCAGCCAAGATATAGGGGCCCTCCACTTT. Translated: CASSQDIGALHF.

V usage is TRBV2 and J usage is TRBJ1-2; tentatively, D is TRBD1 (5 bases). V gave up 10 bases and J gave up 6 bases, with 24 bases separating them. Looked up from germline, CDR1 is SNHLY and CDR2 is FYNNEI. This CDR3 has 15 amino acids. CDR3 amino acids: CATGGLSAMGDGYTF. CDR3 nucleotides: TGTGCCACGGGAGGGCTCTCTGCTATGGGGGATGGCTACACCTTC.

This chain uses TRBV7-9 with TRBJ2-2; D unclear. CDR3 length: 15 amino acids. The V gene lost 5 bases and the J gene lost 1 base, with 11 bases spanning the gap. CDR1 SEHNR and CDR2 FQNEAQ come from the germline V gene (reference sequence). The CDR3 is CASSPGPLNTGELFF. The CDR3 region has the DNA TGTGCCAGCAGCCCTGGTCCCCTGAACACCGGGGAGCTGTTTTTT.

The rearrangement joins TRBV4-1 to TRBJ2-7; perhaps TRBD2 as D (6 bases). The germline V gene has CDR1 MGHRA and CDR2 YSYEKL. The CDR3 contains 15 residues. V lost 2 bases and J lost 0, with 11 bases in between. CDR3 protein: CASSQQWGDSYEQYF. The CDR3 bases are TGCGCCAGCAGCCAACAGTGGGGGGACTCCTACGAGCAGTACTTC.

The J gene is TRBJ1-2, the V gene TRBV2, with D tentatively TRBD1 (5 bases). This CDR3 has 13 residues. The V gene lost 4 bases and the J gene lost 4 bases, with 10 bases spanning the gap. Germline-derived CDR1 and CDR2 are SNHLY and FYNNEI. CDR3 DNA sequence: TGTGCCAGCAGTGTGGACACCTTCTATGGCTACACCTTC. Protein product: CASSVDTFYGYTF.

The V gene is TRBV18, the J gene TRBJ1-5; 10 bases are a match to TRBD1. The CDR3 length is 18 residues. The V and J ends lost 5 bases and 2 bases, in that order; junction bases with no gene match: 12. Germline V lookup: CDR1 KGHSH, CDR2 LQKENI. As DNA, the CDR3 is TGTGCCAGCTCAGCTAGCCTGGGACAGGGGATGGGCAATCAGCCCCAGCATTTT. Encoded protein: CASSASLGQGMGNQPQHF.

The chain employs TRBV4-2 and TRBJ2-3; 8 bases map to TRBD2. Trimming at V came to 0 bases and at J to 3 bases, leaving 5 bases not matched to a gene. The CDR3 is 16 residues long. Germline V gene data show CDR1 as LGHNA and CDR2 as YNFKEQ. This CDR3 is CASSQDPQRGTDTQYF. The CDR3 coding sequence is TGTGCCAGCAGCCAAGATCCCCAGCGGGGGACAGATACGCAGTATTTT.

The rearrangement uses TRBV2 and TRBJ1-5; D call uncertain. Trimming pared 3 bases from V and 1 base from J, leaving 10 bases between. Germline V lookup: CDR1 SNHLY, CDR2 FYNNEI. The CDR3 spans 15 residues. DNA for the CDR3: TGTGCCAGCAGTGATGAAGGTCTGAGCAATCAGCCCCAGCATTTT. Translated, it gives CASSDEGLSNQPQHF.

CDR3 region: CASSYSGQVNEQYV. Written as DNA, the CDR3 is TGTGCCAGCAGTTACTCGGGACAGGTGAACGAGCAGTACGTC. V is TRBV6-5 and J is TRBJ2-7, with 8 bases lining up with TRBD1. Germline V lookup: CDR1 MNHEY, CDR2 SVGAGI. J lost 5 bases, V lost 0 bases, and 3 bases had no gene match. The CDR3 is 14 amino acids.

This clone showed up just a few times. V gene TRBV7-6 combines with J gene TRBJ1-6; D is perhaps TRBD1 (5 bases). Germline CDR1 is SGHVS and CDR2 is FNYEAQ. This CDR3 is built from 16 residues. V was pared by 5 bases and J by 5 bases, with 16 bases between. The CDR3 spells CASSLGTLRDNSPLHF. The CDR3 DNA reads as TGTGCCAGCAGCCTCGGGACCCTTAGGGATAATTCACCCCTCCACTTT.

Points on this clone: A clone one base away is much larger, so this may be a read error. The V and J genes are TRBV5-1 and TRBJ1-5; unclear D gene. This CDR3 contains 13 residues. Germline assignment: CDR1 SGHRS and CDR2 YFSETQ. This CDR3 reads CASRPGDNQLQHF. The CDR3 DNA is TGCGCCAGTCGCCCAGGTGACAATCAGCTCCAGCATTTT.

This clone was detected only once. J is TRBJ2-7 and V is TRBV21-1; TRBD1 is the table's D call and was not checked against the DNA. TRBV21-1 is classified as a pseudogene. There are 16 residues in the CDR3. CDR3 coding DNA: TGTGCCAGCAGCAAACTTCAGCGACAGGATACCTACGAGCAGTACTTC. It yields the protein CASSKLQRQDTYEQYF.

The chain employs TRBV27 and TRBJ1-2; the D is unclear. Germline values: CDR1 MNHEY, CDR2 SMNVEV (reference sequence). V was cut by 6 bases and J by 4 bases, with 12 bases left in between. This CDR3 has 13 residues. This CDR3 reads CASSPADSYGYTF. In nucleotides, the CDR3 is TGTGCCAGCAGCCCCGCGGATTCCTATGGCTACACCTTC.

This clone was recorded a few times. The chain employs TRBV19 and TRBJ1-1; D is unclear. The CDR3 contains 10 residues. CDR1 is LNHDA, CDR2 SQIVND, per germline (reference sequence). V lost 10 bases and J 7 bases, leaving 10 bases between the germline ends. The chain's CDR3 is CATEDGEAFF. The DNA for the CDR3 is TGTGCCACCGAGGACGGTGAAGCTTTCTTT.

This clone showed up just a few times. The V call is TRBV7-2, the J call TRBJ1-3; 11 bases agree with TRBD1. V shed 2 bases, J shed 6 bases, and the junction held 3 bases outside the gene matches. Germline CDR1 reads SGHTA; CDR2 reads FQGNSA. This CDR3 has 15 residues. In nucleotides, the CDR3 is TGTGCCAGCAGCTTAAAAGGACAGGGGGCAAACACCATATATTTT. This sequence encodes CASSLKGQGANTIYF.

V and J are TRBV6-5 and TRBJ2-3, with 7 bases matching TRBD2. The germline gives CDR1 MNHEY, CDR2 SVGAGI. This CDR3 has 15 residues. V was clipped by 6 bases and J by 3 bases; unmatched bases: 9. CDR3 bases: TGTGCCAGCAGGTACAGCGGGGAAGGTACAGATACGCAGTATTTT. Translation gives CASRYSGEGTDTQYF.

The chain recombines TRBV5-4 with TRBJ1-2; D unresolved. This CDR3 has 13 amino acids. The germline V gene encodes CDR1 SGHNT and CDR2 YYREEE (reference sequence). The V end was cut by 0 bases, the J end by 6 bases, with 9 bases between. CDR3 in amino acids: CASSLVGSDGYTF. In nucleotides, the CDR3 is TGTGCCAGCAGCTTGGTTGGGAGTGATGGCTACACCTTC.

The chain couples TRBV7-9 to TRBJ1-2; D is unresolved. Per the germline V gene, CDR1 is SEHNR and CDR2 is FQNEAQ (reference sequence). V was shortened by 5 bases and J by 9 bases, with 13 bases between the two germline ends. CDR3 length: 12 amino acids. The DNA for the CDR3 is TGTGCCAGCAGCATAGGTACGCTGAGCTACACCTTC. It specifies CASSIGTLSYTF. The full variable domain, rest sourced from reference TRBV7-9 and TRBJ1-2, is DTGVSQNPRHKITKRGQNVTFRCDPISEHNRLYWYRQTLGQGPEFLTYFQNEAQLEKSRLLSDRFSAERPKGSFSTLEIQRTEQGDSAMYLCASSIGTLSYTFGSGTRLTVV.